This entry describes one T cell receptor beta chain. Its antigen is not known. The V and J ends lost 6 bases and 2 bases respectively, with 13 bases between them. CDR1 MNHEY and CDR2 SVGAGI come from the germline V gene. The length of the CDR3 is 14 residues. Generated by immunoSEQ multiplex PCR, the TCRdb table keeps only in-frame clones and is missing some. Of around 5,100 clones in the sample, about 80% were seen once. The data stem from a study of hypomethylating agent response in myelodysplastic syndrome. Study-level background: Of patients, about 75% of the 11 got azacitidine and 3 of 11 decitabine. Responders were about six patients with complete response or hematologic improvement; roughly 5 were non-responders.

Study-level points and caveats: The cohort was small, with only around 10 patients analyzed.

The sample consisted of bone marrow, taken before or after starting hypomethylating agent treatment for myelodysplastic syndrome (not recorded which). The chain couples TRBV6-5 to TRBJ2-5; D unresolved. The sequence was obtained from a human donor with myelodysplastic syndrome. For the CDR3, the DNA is TGTGCCAGCAGCTCTCCGCGAGTACAAGAGACCCAGTACTTC. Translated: CASSSPRVQETQYF.